Detailed here is one T cell receptor beta chain. As yet, its antigen is unknown. Authors' processing steps: Filtering was not the same, since immunoSEQ gave junction-only sequences without quality scores. Data came from immunoSEQ multiplex PCR; TCRdb stores just in-frame clones and leaves some out. The V and J calls and clone size come from that table; D and trimming were worked out from the DNA. The repertoire holds about 600,000 clones, around 97% seen once, with 0.055% to 0.07% in the top ten. Germline V gene data show CDR1 as MDHEN and CDR2 as SYDVKM. V lost 5 bases to trimming and J lost 3 bases, with 4 bases between them. CDR3 size: 11 residues. There were no recent acute infections or vaccinations among the donors, who were healthy HIV-negative adults. Donors, without exception, were Caucasian adults residing in Nashville, Tennessee. The data were obtained in a study of shared clonotypes between healthy human individuals. General study results and limits: Having only a few donors restricted how much genetic and exposure-history diversity was captured.

The chain links TRBV28 to TRBJ1-1; D call uncertain. Material: naive CD4+ T cells sorted from blood. Subset defined: CD45RA+ positively selected. This TCR derives from a woman aged 30 to 39 in good health. This chain's CDR3 is CASSQDTEAFF. The CDR3 DNA follows: TGTGCCAGCAGTCAAGACACTGAAGCTTTCTTT.